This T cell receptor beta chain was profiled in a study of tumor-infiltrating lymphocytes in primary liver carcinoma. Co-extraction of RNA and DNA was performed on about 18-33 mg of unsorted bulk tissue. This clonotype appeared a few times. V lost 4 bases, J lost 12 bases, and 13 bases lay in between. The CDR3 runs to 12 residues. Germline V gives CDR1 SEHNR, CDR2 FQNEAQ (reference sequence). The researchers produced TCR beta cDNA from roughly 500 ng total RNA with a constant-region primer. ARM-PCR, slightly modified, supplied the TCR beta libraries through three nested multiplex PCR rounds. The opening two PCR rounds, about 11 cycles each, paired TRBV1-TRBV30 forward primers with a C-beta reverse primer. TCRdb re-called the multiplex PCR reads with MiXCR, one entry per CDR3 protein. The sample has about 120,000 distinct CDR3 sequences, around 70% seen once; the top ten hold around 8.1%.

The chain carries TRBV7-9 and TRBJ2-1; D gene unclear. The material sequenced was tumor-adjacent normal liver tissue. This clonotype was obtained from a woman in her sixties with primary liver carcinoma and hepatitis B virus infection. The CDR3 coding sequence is TGTGCCAGCAGCTGGGAAAATAGAGGGCAGTTCTTC. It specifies CASSWENRGQFF.